This paragraph covers one TCR beta chain sequence. The time point was: pre-sensitization, week 0. The treatment: therapeutic diphenylcyclopropenone sensitization with weekly scalp DPC. Alopecia patients, 18 to 70 years old and DPC-suitable, served as donors. Via MiXCR, TCRdb re-called the RACE reads, giving one row per CDR3 protein. The table includes under 200,000 distinct CDR3 sequences, 25% to 35% detected once. This entry belongs to a study of human T cells and chemical hapten exposure. Study as a whole: Patch testing was performed with 0.01% DPC on the upper back, with reading at 6 days. Minor volume differences among pooled libraries chiefly drove per-sample TCR yield variation.

This TCR came from a woman between 25 and 40 years old with alopecia areata. Some clones in this sample may be carry-over from other donors' samples. The material was whole blood, obtained in connection with sensitization to the hapten diphenylcyclopropenone (DPC).

The CDR3 nucleotides read TGTGCCAGCAGTATAGCGGGAGTCGGCAATGAGCAGTTCTTC. It encodes CASSIAGVGNEQFF. This chain joins TRBV6-2 or TRBV6-3 and TRBJ2-1; 9 nucleotides line up with TRBD2. The junction had 5 bases not matched to a gene; V was cut back by 5 bases and J by 6 bases. CDR3 length: 14 residues. Germline V gene sequence: CDR1 MNHEY, CDR2 SVGEGT.